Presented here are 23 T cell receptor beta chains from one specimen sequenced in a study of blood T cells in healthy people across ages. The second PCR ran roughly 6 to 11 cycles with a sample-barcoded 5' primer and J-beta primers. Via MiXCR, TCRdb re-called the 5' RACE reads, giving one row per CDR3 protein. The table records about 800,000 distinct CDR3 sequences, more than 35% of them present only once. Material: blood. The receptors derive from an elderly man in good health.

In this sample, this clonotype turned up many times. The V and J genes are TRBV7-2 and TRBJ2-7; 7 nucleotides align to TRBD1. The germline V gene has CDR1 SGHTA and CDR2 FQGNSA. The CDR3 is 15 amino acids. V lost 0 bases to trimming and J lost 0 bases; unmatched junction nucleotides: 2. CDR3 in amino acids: CASSLAGGASYEQYF. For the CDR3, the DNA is TGTGCCAGCAGCTTAGCAGGGGGCGCCTCCTACGAGCAGTACTTC.

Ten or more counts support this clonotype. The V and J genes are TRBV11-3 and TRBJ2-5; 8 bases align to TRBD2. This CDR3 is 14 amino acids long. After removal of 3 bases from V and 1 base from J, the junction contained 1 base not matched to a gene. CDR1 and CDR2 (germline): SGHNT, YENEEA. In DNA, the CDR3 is TGTGCCAGCAGCTTCCTAGCGGGCCAAGAGACCCAGTACTTC. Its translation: CASSFLAGQETQYF.

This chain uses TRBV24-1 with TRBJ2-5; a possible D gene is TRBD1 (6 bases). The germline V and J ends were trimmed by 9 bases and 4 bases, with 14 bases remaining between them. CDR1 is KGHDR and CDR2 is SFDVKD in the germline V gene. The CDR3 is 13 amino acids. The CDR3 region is CATGTGSRETQYF. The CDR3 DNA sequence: TGTGCCACCGGAACAGGGTCGCGAGAGACCCAGTACTTC.

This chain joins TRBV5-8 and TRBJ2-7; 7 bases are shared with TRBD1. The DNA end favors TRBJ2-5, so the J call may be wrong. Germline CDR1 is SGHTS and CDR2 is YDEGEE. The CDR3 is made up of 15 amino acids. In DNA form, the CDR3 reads TGTGCCAGCAGCCGAACCGGGACAGTTAAAGAGACCCAGTACTTC. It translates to CASSRTGTVKETQYF.

The CDR3 DNA follows: TGTGCCAGCAGCTCACATCCGGGACGGACCTACGAGCAGTACTTC. This codes for CASSSHPGRTYEQYF. The chain links TRBV11-2 to TRBJ2-7, with D perhaps assigned TRBD1 or TRBD2 (5 bases each). V lost 4 bases, J lost 2 bases, and 15 bases lay in between. This CDR3 is built from 15 residues. Germline-derived CDR1 and CDR2 are SGHAT and FQNNGV.

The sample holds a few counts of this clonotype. In nucleotides, the CDR3 is TGTGCCAGCAGTGACTTATCGGAAGAGACCCAGTACTTC. Translation: CASSDLSEETQYF. The chain carries TRBV6-5 and TRBJ2-5, with D uncertain. The CDR3 is made up of 13 amino acids. The germline V and J ends were trimmed by 5 bases and 3 bases, with 10 bases remaining between them. Per germline, CDR1 MNHEY and CDR2 SVGAGI.

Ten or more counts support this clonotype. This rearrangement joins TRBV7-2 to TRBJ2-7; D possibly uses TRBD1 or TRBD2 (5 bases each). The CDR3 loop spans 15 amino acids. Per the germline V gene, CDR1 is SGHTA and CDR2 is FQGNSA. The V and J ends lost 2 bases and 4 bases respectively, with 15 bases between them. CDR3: CASSLQPGPQYEQYF. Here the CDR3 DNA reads TGTGCCAGCAGCTTACAACCGGGACCACAGTACGAGCAGTACTTC. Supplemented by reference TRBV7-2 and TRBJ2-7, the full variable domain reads GAGVSQSPSNKVTEKGKDVELRCDPISGHTALYWYRQSLGQGLEFLIYFQGNSAPDKSGLPSDRFSAERTGGSVSTLTIQRTQQEDSAVYLCASSLQPGPQYEQYFGPGTRLTVT.

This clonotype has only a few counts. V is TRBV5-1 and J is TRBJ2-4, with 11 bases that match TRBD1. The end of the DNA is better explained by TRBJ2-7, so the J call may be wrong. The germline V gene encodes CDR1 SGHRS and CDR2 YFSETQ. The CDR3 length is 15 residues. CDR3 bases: TGCGCCAGCTCCCCTGGCGGGACAGGGGGCTACGAGCAGTACTTC. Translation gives CASSPGGTGGYEQYF.

CDR3 region: CASSEGLAVDEGEQFF. CDR3 DNA sequence: TGTGCCAGCAGTGAGGGACTAGCGGTCGATGAGGGTGAGCAGTTCTTC. This chain joins TRBV28 and TRBJ2-1, with 11 bases fitting TRBD2. V lost 5 bases and J lost 9; bases outside the gene matches: 12. This CDR3 comprises 16 residues. Germline assignment: CDR1 MDHEN and CDR2 SYDVKM.

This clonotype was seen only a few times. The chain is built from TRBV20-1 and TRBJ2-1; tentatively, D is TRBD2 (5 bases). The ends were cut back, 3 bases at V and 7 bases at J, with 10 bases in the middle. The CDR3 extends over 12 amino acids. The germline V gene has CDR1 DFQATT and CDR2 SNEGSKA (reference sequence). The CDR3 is CSASRGMNEQFF. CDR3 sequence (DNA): TGCAGTGCTAGTCGGGGTATGAATGAGCAGTTCTTC.

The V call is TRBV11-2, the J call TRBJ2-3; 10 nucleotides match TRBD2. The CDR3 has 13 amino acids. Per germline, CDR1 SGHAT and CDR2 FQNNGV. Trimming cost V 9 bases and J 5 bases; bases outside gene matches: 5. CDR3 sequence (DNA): TGTGCCAGTGAGGGACTAGCGATAGATACGCAGTATTTT. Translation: CASEGLAIDTQYF.

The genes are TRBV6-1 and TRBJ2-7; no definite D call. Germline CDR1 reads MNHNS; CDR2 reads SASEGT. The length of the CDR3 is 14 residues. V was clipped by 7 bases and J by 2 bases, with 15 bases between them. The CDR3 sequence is CASNVNAGTYEQYF. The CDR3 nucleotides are TGTGCCAGCAACGTGAACGCCGGTACCTACGAGCAGTACTTC.

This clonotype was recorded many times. The CDR3 protein is CAASTGTGHNEQFF. Here the CDR3 DNA reads TGTGCGGCATCTACGGGGACAGGGCACAATGAGCAGTTCTTC. The chain is built from TRBV6-5 and TRBJ2-1; 9 bases fit TRBD1. In germline, CDR1 is MNHEY, CDR2 SVGAGI. The CDR3 covers 14 residues.

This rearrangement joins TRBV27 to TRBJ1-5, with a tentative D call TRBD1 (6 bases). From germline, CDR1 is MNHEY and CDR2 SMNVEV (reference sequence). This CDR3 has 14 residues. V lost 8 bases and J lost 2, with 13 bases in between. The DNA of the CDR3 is TGTGCCAGCCGACACAGGGCCGGCAATCAGCCCCAGCATTTT. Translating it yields CASRHRAGNQPQHF.

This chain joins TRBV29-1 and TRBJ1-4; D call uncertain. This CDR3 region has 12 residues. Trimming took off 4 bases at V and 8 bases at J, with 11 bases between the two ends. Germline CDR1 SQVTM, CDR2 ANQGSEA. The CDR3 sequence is CSVGRNGEKLFF. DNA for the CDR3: TGCAGCGTTGGGCGGAATGGCGAAAAACTGTTTTTT.

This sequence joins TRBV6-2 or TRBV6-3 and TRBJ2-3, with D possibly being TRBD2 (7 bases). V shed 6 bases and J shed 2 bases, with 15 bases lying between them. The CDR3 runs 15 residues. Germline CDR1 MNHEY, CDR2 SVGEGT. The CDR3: CASRLAGASTDTQYF. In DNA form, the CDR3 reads TGTGCCAGCAGACTCGCGGGGGCTTCCACAGATACGCAGTATTTT.

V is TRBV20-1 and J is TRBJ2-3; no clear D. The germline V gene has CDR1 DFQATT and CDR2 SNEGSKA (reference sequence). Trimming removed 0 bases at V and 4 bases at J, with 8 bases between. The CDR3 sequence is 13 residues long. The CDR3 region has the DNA TGCAGTGCTAGAGATAGAAAGGCAGATACGCAGTATTTT. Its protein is CSARDRKADTQYF.

The CDR3 DNA reads TGTGCCAGCAGCATATTAGCGGGAGGGGGCAATGAGCAGTACTTC. Its translation: CASSILAGGGNEQYF. The J gene is TRBJ2-5, the V gene TRBV7-2, with 11 bases fitting TRBD2. CDR3 length equals 15 residues. Trimming cost V 5 bases and J 11 bases; bases outside gene matches: 13. Germline CDR1 and CDR2: SGHTA and FQGNSA.

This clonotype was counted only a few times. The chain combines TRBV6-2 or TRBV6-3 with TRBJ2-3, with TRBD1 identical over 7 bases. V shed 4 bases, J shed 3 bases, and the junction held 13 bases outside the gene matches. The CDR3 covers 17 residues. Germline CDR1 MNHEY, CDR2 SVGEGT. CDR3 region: CASSSGSRGMGTDTQYF. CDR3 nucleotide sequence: TGTGCCAGCAGTTCCGGGTCCAGGGGGATGGGAACAGATACGCAGTATTTT.

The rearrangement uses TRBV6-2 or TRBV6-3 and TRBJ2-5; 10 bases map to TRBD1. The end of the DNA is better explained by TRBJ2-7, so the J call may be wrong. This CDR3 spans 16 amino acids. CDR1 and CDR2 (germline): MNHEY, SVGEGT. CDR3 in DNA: TGTGCCAGCAGTTACTCGAGGGGACAGGGGTTTGGCGAGCAGTACTTC. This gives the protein CASSYSRGQGFGEQYF.

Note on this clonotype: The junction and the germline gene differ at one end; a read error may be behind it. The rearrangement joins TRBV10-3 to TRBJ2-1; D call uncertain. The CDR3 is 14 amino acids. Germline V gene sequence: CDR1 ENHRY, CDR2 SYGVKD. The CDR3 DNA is TGTGCTATCAGTGAGTTCCAGCAGAACAATGAGCAGTTCTTC. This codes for CAISEFQQNNEQFF.

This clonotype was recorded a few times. This CDR3 reads CASSPLTGTSFEEQFF. In DNA form, the CDR3 reads TGTGCCAGCTCACCACTTACCGGGACTAGCTTTGAGGAGCAGTTCTTC. The rearrangement uses TRBV18 and TRBJ2-1; 9 bases are a match to TRBD2. This CDR3 is built from 16 residues. Germline V gene data show CDR1 as KGHSH and CDR2 as LQKENI. J was trimmed by 10 bases and V by 1 base; bases with no gene match: 11.

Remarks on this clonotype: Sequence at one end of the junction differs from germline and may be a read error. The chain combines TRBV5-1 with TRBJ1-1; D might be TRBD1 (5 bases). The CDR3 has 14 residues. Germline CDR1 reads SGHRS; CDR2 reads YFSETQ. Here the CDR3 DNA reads TGCGTCAGCAGCTTGAATCAGGGAGGGACTGAAGCTTTCTTT. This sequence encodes CVSSLNQGGTEAFF. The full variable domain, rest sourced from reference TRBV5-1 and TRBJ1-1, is KAGVTQTPRYLIKTRGQQVTLSCSPISGHRSVSWYQQTPGQGLQFLFEYFSETQRNKGNFPGRFSGRQFSNSRSEMNVSTLELGDSALYLCVSSLNQGGTEAFFGQGTRLTVV.